The 15 T cell receptor beta chains in this list originate from one sample, sequenced in a study of blood T cell repertoires in COVID-19. Data came from immunoSEQ multiplex PCR; TCRdb stores just in-frame clones and leaves some out. The sample has around 140,000 clones; 82% are singletons. Source material: peripheral blood. Receptors originate from a human donor with acute or convalescent COVID-19. The donor label of this sample is uncertain.

The CDR3 protein is CASSQVGGVNEQFF. The CDR3 DNA sequence: TGTGCCAGCAGCCAAGTCGGGGGGGTCAATGAGCAGTTCTTC. The rearrangement joins TRBV14 to TRBJ2-1; 8 nucleotides agree with TRBD2. Germline trimming cut 1 base from V and 6 bases from J; bases unmatched to any gene: 2. The CDR3 sequence is 14 residues long. Germline loops: CDR1 SGHDN, CDR2 FVKESK.

The CDR3 protein is CASSLANAPIYF. CDR3 sequence (DNA): TGTGCCAGCAGCTTGGCGAACGCGCCCATATATTTT. The rearrangement joins TRBV5-6 to TRBJ1-3; D not resolved. Germline CDR1 reads SGHDT; CDR2 reads YYEEEE. The CDR3 totals 12 residues. Trimming left V 0 bases short and J 11 bases short, with 9 bases between. The full variable domain, completed using reference TRBV5-6 and TRBJ1-3, is DAGVTQSPTHLIKTRGQQVTLRCSPKSGHDTVSWYQQALGQGPQFIFQYYEEEERQRGNFPDRFSGHQFPNYSSELNVNALLLGDSALYLCASSLANAPIYFGEGSWLTVV.

This chain uses TRBV2 with TRBJ1-2; 8 bases match TRBD1. There are 14 residues in the CDR3. The junction had 10 bases not matched to a gene; V was cut back by 6 bases and J by 7 bases. Germline lookup yields CDR1 SNHLY and CDR2 FYNNEI. The CDR3 here is CASSDRGQESGYTF. The DNA for the CDR3 is TGTGCCAGCAGCGACAGGGGTCAGGAAAGTGGCTACACCTTC.

The J gene is TRBJ1-1, the V gene TRBV7-8; tentatively, D is TRBD1 (6 bases). The ends were cut back, 5 bases at V and 1 base at J, with 14 bases in the middle. This CDR3 has 15 residues. Germline-derived CDR1 and CDR2 are SGHVS and FQNEAQ. CDR3 amino acids: CASSELTGWNTEAFF. In nucleotides, the CDR3 is TGTGCCAGCAGCGAGCTGACAGGTTGGAACACTGAAGCTTTCTTT.

The CDR3 coding sequence is TGTGCCAGCAGCCCTGGACAGGGTGACCGCTACGAGCAGTACTTC. Its protein is CASSPGQGDRYEQYF. This chain joins TRBV4-2 and TRBJ2-7, with TRBD1 identical over 8 bases. J gave up 3 bases and V 4 bases, and 8 bases lay outside the gene matches. The CDR3 extends over 15 amino acids. Germline CDR1 reads LGHNA; CDR2 reads YNFKEQ.

J is TRBJ1-2 and V is TRBV6-1; tentatively, D is TRBD1 (5 bases). The V end lost 0 bases, the J end lost 0 bases, and 11 bases lay between the germline ends. The CDR3 sequence is 16 residues long. CDR1 MNHNS and CDR2 SASEGT come from the germline V gene. CDR3 nucleotides: TGTGCCAGCAGTGAAGCGCTTCGGGGGGCTAACTATGGCTACACCTTC. Translating it yields CASSEALRGANYGYTF.

V and J are TRBV5-6 and TRBJ2-5; possible D gene TRBD2, 6 bases. Germline CDR1 is SGHDT and CDR2 is YYEEEE. V lost 5 bases, J lost 4 bases, and 15 bases lay in between. This CDR3 is built from 14 residues. The CDR3 bases are TGTGCCAGCAGGGCGTGGGGGGAAGGAGAGACCCAGTACTTC. Amino acid sequence: CASRAWGEGETQYF.

This clone has at least ten counts. The chain joins TRBV27 to TRBJ1-6; 7 bases match TRBD1. The CDR3 loop spans 17 amino acids. Trimming removed 2 bases from V and 3 bases from J; junction bases left unmatched: 7. CDR1 is MNHEY and CDR2 is SMNVEV in the germline V gene (reference sequence). The CDR3 sequence is CASSLPSHRGYNSPLHF. The CDR3 DNA is TGTGCCAGCAGTTTACCCTCTCACAGGGGCTATAATTCACCCCTCCACTTT.

The chain recombines TRBV6-4 with TRBJ2-1; 8 nucleotides match TRBD2. The germline V gene has CDR1 MRHNA and CDR2 SNTAGT. Germline trimming cut 6 bases from V and 2 bases from J; bases unmatched to any gene: 6. This CDR3 is built from 15 residues. The CDR3 loop is CASSGAGGAYNEQFF. CDR3 nucleotides: TGTGCCAGCAGCGGGGCCGGGGGGGCCTACAATGAGCAGTTCTTC.

The chain links TRBV2 to TRBJ1-4, with 7 nucleotides matching TRBD1. The V gene end was trimmed by 6 bases and the J gene end by 5 bases; junction bases not matched to a gene: 6. This CDR3 spans 14 amino acids. The germline V gene has CDR1 SNHLY and CDR2 FYNNEI. The CDR3 region has the DNA TGTGCCAGCAGAGCCGGGACAGCAAATGAAAAACTGTTTTTT. It is translated as CASRAGTANEKLFF.

This clone was detected only a few times. V and J are TRBV3-1 (or the pseudogene TRBV3-2) and TRBJ1-4; TRBD1 matches 7 bases. Germline V CDR1 and CDR2: LGHDT, YNNKEL (reference sequence). The CDR3 has 14 residues. The V segment lost 4 bases and the J segment 1 base; nucleotides outside the gene matches: 0. In nucleotides, the CDR3 is TGTGCCAGCAGCCGACAGGGAACTAATGAAAAACTGTTTTTT. This codes for CASSRQGTNEKLFF.

The chain employs TRBV7-8 and TRBJ1-2, with a tentative D call TRBD1 (6 bases). The CDR3 covers 14 residues. Per germline, CDR1 SGHVS and CDR2 FQNEAQ. The V gene lost 5 bases and the J gene lost 7 bases, with 17 bases spanning the gap. The CDR3 region is CASSLLGHKGGYTF. The DNA for the CDR3 is TGTGCCAGCAGCCTCCTGGGACATAAGGGTGGCTACACCTTC.

The chain recombines TRBV7-2 with TRBJ1-5; TRBD1 agrees at 8 bases. The V gene's germline CDR1 is SGHTA and CDR2 FQGNSA. The junction had 1 base not matched to a gene; V was cut back by 1 base and J by 5 bases. CDR3 length equals 14 residues. This CDR3 reads CASSLVDRDQPQHF. The CDR3 coding sequence is TGTGCCAGCAGCTTAGTGGACAGGGATCAGCCCCAGCATTTT.

V is TRBV7-9 and J is TRBJ2-3; the D gene is possibly TRBD2 (5 bases). V lost 5 bases, J lost 3 bases, and 18 bases lay in between. This CDR3 is built from 16 residues. CDR1 SEHNR and CDR2 FQNEAQ come from the germline V gene (reference sequence). CDR3 sequence (DNA): TGTGCCAGCAGCCCGCCTCGTCGGGATGGGACAGATACGCAGTATTTT. It yields the protein CASSPPRRDGTDTQYF.

The chain employs TRBV27 and TRBJ2-1; 8 positions match TRBD1. The ends lost 7 bases at V and 8 bases at J; junction bases unmatched: 13. This CDR3 is built from 15 residues. Germline values: CDR1 MNHEY, CDR2 SMNVEV (reference sequence). The CDR3 reads CASTPDRDVMHEQFF. Written as DNA, the CDR3 is TGTGCCAGCACCCCGGACAGGGACGTTATGCATGAGCAGTTCTTC.